Listed here are 24 T cell receptor beta chains from one sample, sequenced in a study of blood T cell repertoires in COVID-19. The data were produced by immunoSEQ multiplex PCR, yet TCRdb's version contains in-frame clones alone and is incomplete. In the table there are 170,000 or so clones, 84% of which are singletons. Sequenced material: peripheral blood. Source of these receptors: a man aged 18 to 29 with active or convalescent COVID-19.

The genes are TRBV6-1 and TRBJ2-1, with TRBD1 as a possible D gene (5 bases). With 4 bases removed from V and 8 bases from J, the gap between germline ends came to 21 bases. The CDR3 has 16 residues. CDR1 and CDR2 from the germline V gene are MNHNS and SASEGT. The chain's CDR3 is CASSARSRQGVDEQFF. CDR3 DNA sequence: TGTGCCAGCAGTGCCCGGTCGCGGCAGGGTGTCGATGAGCAGTTCTTC.

To note about this clone: Other DNA sequences in the sample encode the same CDR3. The chain recombines TRBV5-1 with TRBJ2-3; unclear D gene. V lost 0 bases, J lost 1 base, and 6 bases lay in between. Germline-derived CDR1 and CDR2 are SGHRS and YFSETQ. The length of the CDR3 is 14 residues. The CDR3 nucleotides are TGCGCCAGCAGCTTGGCTGGAGGCACAGATACGCAGTATTTT. Its protein is CASSLAGGTDTQYF.

This sequence joins TRBV9 and TRBJ2-1; D is perhaps TRBD2 (6 bases). V was cut by 5 bases and J by 5 bases, with 14 bases left in between. The CDR3 totals 14 residues. Germline assignment: CDR1 SGDLS and CDR2 YYNGEE. DNA for the CDR3: TGTGCCAGCAGGGAGGGGCCAGGAGACAATGAGCAGTTCTTC. It is translated as CASREGPGDNEQFF. The whole variable domain, filled in from reference TRBV9 and TRBJ2-1, reads DSGVTQTPKHLITATGQRVTLRCSPRSGDLSVYWYQQSLDQGLQFLIQYYNGEERAKGNILERFSAQQFPDLHSELNLSSLELGDSALYFCASREGPGDNEQFFGPGTRLTVL.

This chain links TRBV6-5 with TRBJ2-1; TRBD2 agrees at 8 bases. The ends lost 6 bases at V and 5 bases at J; junction bases unmatched: 6. The CDR3 loop spans 14 amino acids. Germline CDR1 and CDR2: MNHEY and SVGAGI. CDR3 region: CASRKGLENNEQFF. CDR3 nucleotides: TGTGCCAGCAGAAAGGGACTAGAAAACAATGAGCAGTTCTTC.

The chain has TRBV19 and TRBJ1-2, with 9 bases matching TRBD1. Losses at the gene ends were 3 bases for V and 2 bases for J; bases not matched to a gene: 4. This CDR3 is 15 amino acids long. Germline CDR1 LNHDA, CDR2 SQIVND (reference sequence). CDR3 DNA: TGTGCCAGTAGTATGGGGACAGGGTGGAACTATGGCTACACCTTC. Translated, it gives CASSMGTGWNYGYTF.

This rearrangement joins TRBV4-3 to TRBJ2-7, with 11 bases matching TRBD2. V lost 4 bases and J lost 1; bases outside the gene matches: 6. The germline V gene encodes CDR1 LGHNA and CDR2 YSLEER. The CDR3 is made up of 16 amino acids. CDR3 nucleotide sequence: TGCGCCAGCAGCCCAGAGACTAGCGGGGATTCCTACGAGCAGTACTTC. Amino acids: CASSPETSGDSYEQYF.

J is TRBJ2-1 and V is TRBV29-1; 7 bases map to TRBD2. The CDR3 has 15 amino acids. With V trimmed by 6 bases and J by 8 bases, 16 bases remained unmatched. Germline V gene data show CDR1 as SQVTM and CDR2 as ANQGSEA. DNA for the CDR3: TGCAGCGTCGGCCCACCGGGACTACCCCTCGATGAGCAGTTCTTC. It codes for CSVGPPGLPLDEQFF.

A remark on this clone: Other DNA sequences of this sample code for an identical CDR3. Written as DNA, the CDR3 is TGCGCCAGCAGCTTGGGGCAGGGGGCGAATCAGCCCCAGCATTTT. Translated: CASSLGQGANQPQHF. The rearrangement joins TRBV5-1 to TRBJ1-5; 8 bases map to TRBD1. V was pared by 0 bases and J by 4 bases, with 3 bases of the junction left unmatched. The length of the CDR3 is 15 residues. In germline, CDR1 is SGHRS, CDR2 YFSETQ.

This CDR3 reads CSAGGLAGNEQFF. CDR3 bases: TGCAGCGCGGGGGGACTAGCGGGGAATGAGCAGTTCTTC. The V gene is TRBV29-1, the J gene TRBJ2-1, with 13 bases lining up with TRBD2. Unmatched junction bases numbered 4, after V lost 7 bases and J lost 7 bases. From germline, CDR1 is SQVTM and CDR2 ANQGSEA. The length of the CDR3 is 13 residues.

CDR3: CAISGRLDEQYF. The DNA for the CDR3 is TGTGCCATCAGTGGGAGATTAGACGAGCAGTACTTC. The genes are TRBV10-3 and TRBJ2-7; D not certain. The CDR3 has 12 residues. The V gene's germline CDR1 is ENHRY and CDR2 SYGVKD. V lost 4 bases, J lost 5 bases, and 9 bases lay in between.

The chain employs TRBV5-1 and TRBJ1-4; the match to TRBD1 covers 10 bases. This CDR3 has 14 amino acids. After removal of 4 bases from V and 7 bases from J, the junction contained 4 bases not matched to a gene. Germline CDR1 and CDR2: SGHRS and YFSETQ. CDR3 residues: CASSVGTGAEKLFF. In DNA, the CDR3 is TGCGCCAGCAGCGTAGGGACAGGGGCTGAAAAACTGTTTTTT. The entire variable domain, with the rest obtained from reference TRBV5-1 and TRBJ1-4, is as follows: KAGVTQTPRYLIKTRGQQVTLSCSPISGHRSVSWYQQTPGQGLQFLFEYFSETQRNKGNFPGRFSGRQFSNSRSEMNVSTLELGDSALYLCASSVGTGAEKLFFGSGTQLSVL.

The chain uses TRBV13 and TRBJ1-2; TRBD1 might be the D (6 bases). The CDR3 spans 15 residues. The germline V gene has CDR1 PRHDT and CDR2 FYEKMQ (reference sequence). Trimming cost V 3 bases and J 4 bases, with 15 bases left between them. CDR3 in DNA: TGTGCCAGCAGCTTTCACGACAGGAACTCCTATGGCTACACCTTC. The encoded protein is CASSFHDRNSYGYTF.

This clone was observed a handful of times. The chain recombines TRBV28 with TRBJ1-1; D may be TRBD1 (5 bases). Trimming removed 5 bases at V and 4 bases at J, with 14 bases between. The V gene's germline CDR1 is MDHEN and CDR2 SYDVKM. This CDR3 spans 14 amino acids. CDR3 residues: CASSPPGDVTEAFF. The CDR3 coding sequence is TGTGCCAGCAGTCCACCGGGGGATGTCACTGAAGCTTTCTTT.

This chain connects TRBV27 to TRBJ1-2; TRBD1 agrees at 9 bases. The germline V gene encodes CDR1 MNHEY and CDR2 SMNVEV (reference sequence). The CDR3 has 13 amino acids. The junction had 7 bases not matched to a gene; V was cut back by 6 bases and J by 8 bases. CDR3 residues: CASRLQGATGYTF. The CDR3 bases are TGTGCCAGCAGGCTACAGGGGGCGACCGGCTACACCTTC.

V and J are TRBV19 and TRBJ1-1, with 8 bases lining up with TRBD1. V dropped 7 bases and J dropped 2; count of bases not matched to a gene: 12. This CDR3 contains 16 residues. Germline CDR1 reads LNHDA; CDR2 reads SQIVND (reference sequence). The CDR3 reads CASILHPGQDNTEAFF. CDR3 DNA sequence: TGTGCCAGTATCCTCCACCCGGGACAGGATAACACTGAAGCTTTCTTT.

The J gene is TRBJ2-7, the V gene TRBV3-1 (or the pseudogene TRBV3-2); 9 nucleotides align to TRBD2. J was trimmed by 2 bases and V by 1 base; bases with no gene match: 15. The germline V gene encodes CDR1 LGHDT and CDR2 YNNKEL (reference sequence). This CDR3 spans 19 amino acids. This CDR3 is CASSQVPRLADQDTYEQYF. The CDR3 DNA follows: TGTGCCAGCAGCCAAGTTCCGAGACTAGCGGATCAAGACACCTACGAGCAGTACTTC.

The CDR3, as DNA: TGTGCCAGCAGCTCTTTGTCAGATACGCAGTATTTT. Amino acids: CASSSLSDTQYF. The chain links TRBV7-9 to TRBJ2-3; D uncertain. V was trimmed by 4 bases and J by 4 bases, leaving 6 bases between them. Germline V gene sequence: CDR1 SEHNR, CDR2 FQNEAQ (reference sequence). The CDR3 totals 12 residues.

V usage is TRBV19 and J usage is TRBJ2-3; the match to TRBD2 covers 8 bases. The CDR3 is 16 residues long. The germline V gene encodes CDR1 LNHDA and CDR2 SQIVND (reference sequence). V lost 3 bases, J lost 0 bases, and 5 bases stayed unmatched. CDR3 in amino acids: CASSMGPGGSTDTQYF. The CDR3 DNA is TGTGCCAGTAGTATGGGGCCGGGGGGGAGCACAGATACGCAGTATTTT. The complete variable domain, with remaining parts taken from reference TRBV19 and TRBJ2-3, reads DGGITQSPKYLFRKEGQNVTLSCEQNLNHDAMYWYRQDPGQGLRLIYYSQIVNDFQKGDIAEGYSVSREKKESFPLTVTSAQKNPTAFYLCASSMGPGGSTDTQYFGPGTRLTVL.

The J gene is TRBJ2-3, the V gene TRBV5-1, with D maybe TRBD1 (6 bases). V was shortened by 4 bases and J by 2 bases, with 17 bases between the two germline ends. Per the germline V gene, CDR1 is SGHRS and CDR2 is YFSETQ. The CDR3 has 16 residues. CDR3 in DNA: TGCGCCAGCAGCCCTCGAACAGGGATCTACACAGATACGCAGTATTTT. Residues: CASSPRTGIYTDTQYF.

The rearrangement uses TRBV12-3 or TRBV12-4 and TRBJ1-1; a possible D gene is TRBD1 (5 bases). The CDR3 runs 13 residues. Trimming shortened V by 3 bases and J by 5 bases, and 10 bases separated the two germline ends. CDR3 in amino acids: CASSLGGITEAFF. The CDR3 DNA follows: TGTGCCAGCAGTTTGGGGGGAATTACTGAAGCTTTCTTT.

DNA for the CDR3: TGTGCCAGCAGCTTGGGTGGGCAGGGTTACTACAATGAGCAGTTCTTC. This gives the protein CASSLGGQGYYNEQFF. V and J are TRBV5-5 and TRBJ2-1; tentatively, D is TRBD1 (5 bases). This CDR3 is built from 16 residues. Germline V gene data show CDR1 as SGHKS and CDR2 as YYEKEE (reference sequence). Trimming removed 0 bases from V and 3 bases from J, with 13 bases in between.

The chain joins TRBV2 to TRBJ2-3; the D gene is possibly TRBD2 (5 bases). Germline V CDR1 and CDR2: SNHLY, FYNNEI. There are 12 residues in the CDR3. The V and J ends lost 3 bases and 4 bases respectively, with 5 bases between them. CDR3 DNA: TGTGCCAGCAGTGACGGGGCAGATACGCAGTATTTT. Amino acid sequence: CASSDGADTQYF. Full variable domain (outside the CDR3, taken from reference TRBV2 and TRBJ2-3): EPEVTQTPSHQVTQMGQEVILRCVPISNHLYFYWYRQILGQKVEFLVSFYNNEISEKSEIFDDQFSVERPDGSNFTLKIRSTKLEDSAMYFCASSDGADTQYFGPGTRLTVL.

The rearrangement joins TRBV5-6 to TRBJ2-3, with D possibly being TRBD1 (6 bases). The CDR3 runs to 14 residues. CDR1 SGHDT and CDR2 YYEEEE come from the germline V gene. Trimming cost V 0 bases and J 4 bases, with 9 bases left between them. CDR3 sequence reads: CASSLGQAADTQYF. The CDR3 DNA reads TGTGCCAGCAGCTTGGGACAGGCGGCAGATACGCAGTATTTT.

The chain uses TRBV29-1 and TRBJ1-2; TRBD1 matches 10 bases. Losses at the gene ends were 6 bases for V and 0 bases for J; bases not matched to a gene: 13. This CDR3 is 17 amino acids long. CDR1 SQVTM and CDR2 ANQGSEA come from the germline V gene. Here the CDR3 DNA reads TGCAGCGTGACGGGGACAGGGGATCGAACGTCTAACTATGGCTACACCTTC. It specifies CSVTGTGDRTSNYGYTF.